The T cell receptor (beta chain) described here comes from a study of human T cells and chemical hapten exposure. Total RNA came from unfractionated whole blood. General study results and limits: TCRs at high frequency, those above 1 in 1000, did not change with DPC sensitization.

This clonotype was seen only a few times. Its antigen is not known. In the library, unique molecular identifiers were attached to individual cDNA molecules. TCRdb fed the reads into MiXCR, producing one record per CDR3 protein. The profile covers more than 100,000 distinct CDR3 sequences, with approximately 9% appearing a single time and about 1.4% taken by the ten largest. V was trimmed by 1 base and J by 0 bases, leaving 11 bases between them. Per the germline V gene, CDR1 is DFQATT and CDR2 is SNEGSKA (reference sequence). CDR3 length equals 15 residues. The sequenced sample consisted of whole blood. This chain uses TRBV20-1 with TRBJ2-3, with D perhaps TRBD1 (5 bases). The source of this sequence is a human donor in good health. Some clones in this sample may be carry-over from other donors' samples. CDR3: CSARVGETSTDTQYF. CDR3 nucleotide sequence: TGCAGTGCTAGAGTAGGGGAAACTAGCACAGATACGCAGTATTTT.